This TCR beta chain was recorded in a study of T cells in Graves' hyperthyroidism and ophthalmopathy. Study-level points and caveats: Most thyroid clonotypes expanded above 0.001 appeared in blood too. The model predicted ophthalmopathy a median around 6 months before onset.

Researchers took RNA transcripts and amplified the TCR beta CDR3 regions from them. The HTBI primer set served for first-round RT-PCR of the TCR CDR3. TCRdb redid the calling of the multiplex PCR reads with MiXCR, one entry per CDR3 protein. The table records 600,000 to 900,000 distinct CDR3 sequences, over 15% of them present only once. Recently diagnosed hyperthyroidism of less than 2 months' duration affected patients aged 18 to 65. This clonotype turned up a few times. Its antigen is undetermined. The V and J ends lost 1 base and 2 bases respectively, with 14 bases between them. The CDR3 has 15 amino acids. Germline assignment: CDR1 DFQATT and CDR2 SNEGSKA (reference sequence).

The specimen sequenced was blood. The chain combines TRBV20-1 with TRBJ1-2; possible D gene TRBD1, 5 bases. The sequence was collected from a man aged 18 to 30 with Graves' hyperthyroidism. The CDR3 nucleotides are TGCAGTGCTAGAGTACGTGGAGAGGGGAACTATGGCTACACCTTC. Amino acid sequence: CSARVRGEGNYGYTF.